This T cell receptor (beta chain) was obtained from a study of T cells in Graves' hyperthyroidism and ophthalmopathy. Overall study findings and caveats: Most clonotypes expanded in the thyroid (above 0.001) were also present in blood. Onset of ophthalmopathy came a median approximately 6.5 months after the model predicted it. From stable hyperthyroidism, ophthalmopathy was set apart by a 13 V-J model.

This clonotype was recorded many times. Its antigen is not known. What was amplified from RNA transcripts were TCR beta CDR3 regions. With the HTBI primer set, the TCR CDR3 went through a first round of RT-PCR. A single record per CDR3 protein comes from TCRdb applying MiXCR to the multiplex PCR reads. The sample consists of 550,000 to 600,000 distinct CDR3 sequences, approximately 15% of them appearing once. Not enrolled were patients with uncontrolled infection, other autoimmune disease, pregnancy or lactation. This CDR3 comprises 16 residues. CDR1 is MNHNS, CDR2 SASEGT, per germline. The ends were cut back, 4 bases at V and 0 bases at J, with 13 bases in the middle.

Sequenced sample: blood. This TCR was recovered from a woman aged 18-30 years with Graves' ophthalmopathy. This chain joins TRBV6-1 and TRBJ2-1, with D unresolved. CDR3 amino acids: CASSVSEASSYNEQFF. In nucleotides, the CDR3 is TGTGCCAGCAGTGTCAGCGAGGCTAGCTCCTACAATGAGCAGTTCTTC.